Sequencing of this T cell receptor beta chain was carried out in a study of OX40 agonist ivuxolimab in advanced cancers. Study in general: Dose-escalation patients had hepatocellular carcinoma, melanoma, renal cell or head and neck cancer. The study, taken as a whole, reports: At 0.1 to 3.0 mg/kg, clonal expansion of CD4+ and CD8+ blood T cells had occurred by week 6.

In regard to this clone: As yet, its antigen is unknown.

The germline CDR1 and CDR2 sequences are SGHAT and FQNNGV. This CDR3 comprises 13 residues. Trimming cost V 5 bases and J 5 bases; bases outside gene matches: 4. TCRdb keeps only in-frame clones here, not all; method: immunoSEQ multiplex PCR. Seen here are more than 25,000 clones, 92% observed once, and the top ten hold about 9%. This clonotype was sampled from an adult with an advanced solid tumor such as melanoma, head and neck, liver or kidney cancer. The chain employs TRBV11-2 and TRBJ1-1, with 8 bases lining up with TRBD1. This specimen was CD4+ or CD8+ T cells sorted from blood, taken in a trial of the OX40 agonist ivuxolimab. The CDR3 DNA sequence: TGTGCCAGCAGCCCGGACAGGGTGACTGAAGCTTTCTTT. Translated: CASSPDRVTEAFF. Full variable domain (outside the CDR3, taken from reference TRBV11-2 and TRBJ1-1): EAGVAQSPRYKIIEKRQSVAFWCNPISGHATLYWYQQILGQGPKLLIQFQNNGVVDDSQLPKDRFSAERLKGVDSTLKIQPAKLEDSAVYLCASSPDRVTEAFFGQGTRLTVV.